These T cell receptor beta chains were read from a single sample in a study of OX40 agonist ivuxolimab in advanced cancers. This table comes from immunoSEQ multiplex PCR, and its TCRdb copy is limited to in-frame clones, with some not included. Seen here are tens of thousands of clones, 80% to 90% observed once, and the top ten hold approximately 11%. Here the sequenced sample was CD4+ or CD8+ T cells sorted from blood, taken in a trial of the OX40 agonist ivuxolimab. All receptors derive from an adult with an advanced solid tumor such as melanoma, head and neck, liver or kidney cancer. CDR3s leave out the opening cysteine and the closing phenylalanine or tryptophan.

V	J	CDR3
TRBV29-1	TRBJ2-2	SAILELSTGELF
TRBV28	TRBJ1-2	ASSLLSSVPGQVHT
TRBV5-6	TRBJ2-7	ASSLFGTSEYEQY
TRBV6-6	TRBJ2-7	ASSYRGLGYEQY
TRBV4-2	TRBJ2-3	ASSQAARGTDTQY
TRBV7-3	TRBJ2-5	ASSEAGTGGLETQY
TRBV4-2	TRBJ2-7	ASSQDLAGLGYEQY
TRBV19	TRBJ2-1	ASSIERGENEQF
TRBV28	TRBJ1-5	ASSLVGGSNQPQH
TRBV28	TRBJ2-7	ASSSLGQGKGEQY
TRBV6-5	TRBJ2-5	ASSYGASGETQY
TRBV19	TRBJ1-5	ASSKWGAVDQPQH
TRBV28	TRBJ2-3	ASSLTLVIAGGRQY
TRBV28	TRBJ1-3	ASSSLDSGNTIY
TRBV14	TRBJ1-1	ASRRTGGTTEAF
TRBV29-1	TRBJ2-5	SFNDGSGAGLETQY
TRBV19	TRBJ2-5	ASRRRGSQETQY
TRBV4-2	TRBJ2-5	ASSQGGLAGETQY
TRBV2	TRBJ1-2	ASSEWLGFDYGYT
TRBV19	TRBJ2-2	ASSPRVDTGELF
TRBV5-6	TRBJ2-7	ASSLFFPGAYEQY
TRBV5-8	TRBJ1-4	ASSLQGADGEKLF
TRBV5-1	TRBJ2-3	ASSLEGTDTQY
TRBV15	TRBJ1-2	ATSIGQTYGYT
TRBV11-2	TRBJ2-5	ASSPGASGETQY
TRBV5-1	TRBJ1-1	ASRTTGDTEAF
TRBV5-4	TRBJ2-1	ASSFLRETPNEQF